This entry lists 2 T cell receptor beta chains sequenced from one sample in a study of CD8+ T cells in alopecia areata. The authors extracted RNA and reverse transcribed it into cDNA as the sequencing template. Assay: immunoSEQ multiplex PCR; the TCRdb copy retains only in-frame clones and omits some. The sample includes 150,000 to 200,000 clones, 55% to 75% of them seen just once. Regarding treatment: oral pan-JAK inhibitor, 5-10 mg twice daily. The material sequenced was CD4+ T cells sorted from blood, taken at week 24, from a patient treated with tofacitinib. Receptor source: a human donor with alopecia areata.

The chain combines TRBV7-9 with TRBJ1-6; D is possibly TRBD1 (6 bases). The CDR3 has 15 amino acids. Germline V gene sequence: CDR1 SEHNR, CDR2 FQNEAQ (reference sequence). Trimming left V 0 bases short and J 14 bases short, with 17 bases between. The CDR3 reads CASSLASGGLWALHF. The CDR3, as DNA: TGTGCCAGCAGCTTAGCATCCGGGGGCCTATGGGCCCTCCACTTT.

This clone was seen once. This CDR3 is CATGRGQGPQHF. The CDR3 nucleotides read TGTGCCACAGGACGGGGGCAGGGGCCCCAGCATTTT. The genes are TRBV7-9 and TRBJ1-5; D perhaps matches TRBD1 (6 bases). The CDR3 loop spans 12 amino acids. Trimming took 10 bases from V and 9 from J, leaving 16 bases between them. CDR1 is SEHNR, CDR2 FQNEAQ, per germline (reference sequence).